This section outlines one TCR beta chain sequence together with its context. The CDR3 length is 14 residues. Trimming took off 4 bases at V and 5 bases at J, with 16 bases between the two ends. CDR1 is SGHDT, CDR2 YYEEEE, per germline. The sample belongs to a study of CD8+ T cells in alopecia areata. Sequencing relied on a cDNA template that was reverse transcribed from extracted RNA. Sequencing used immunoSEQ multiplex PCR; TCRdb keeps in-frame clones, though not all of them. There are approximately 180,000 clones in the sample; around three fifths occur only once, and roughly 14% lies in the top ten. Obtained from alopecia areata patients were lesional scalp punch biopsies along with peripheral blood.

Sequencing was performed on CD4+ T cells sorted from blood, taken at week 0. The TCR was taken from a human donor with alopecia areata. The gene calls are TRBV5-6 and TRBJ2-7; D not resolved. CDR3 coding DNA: TGTGCCAGCAGCCCCTCCCCGTTGACGGACGAGCAGTACTTC. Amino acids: CASSPSPLTDEQYF.